This record covers a single T cell receptor beta chain. Original processing methods: Estimated nucleated cell counts came from reference gene primer amplification. Only in-frame clones appear in the TCRdb table, and some are missing; sequencing was by immunoSEQ multiplex PCR. The V and J calls and clone size were taken over from that table, and D and trimming were inferred from the DNA. The data hold just under 85,000 clones, with around 82% observed a single time. This specimen comes from a study of blood T cell repertoires in COVID-19. For the study at large: The samples span acute and convalescent COVID-19 from the United States, Italy and Spain. T cells, B-cell-depleted T cells, or PBMCs supplied cDNA or gDNA.

The length of the CDR3 is 15 residues. The ends were cut back, 4 bases at V and 10 bases at J, with 22 bases in the middle. Germline CDR1 is SGHTA and CDR2 is FQGNSA. This sequence joins TRBV7-2 and TRBJ2-5, with D possibly matching TRBD1 (7 bases). This receptor was obtained from a woman in her fifties or sixties with acute or convalescent COVID-19. The sample taken for sequencing was peripheral blood. CDR3 protein: CASSSKPGQPGDQYF. In DNA form, the CDR3 reads TGTGCCAGCAGCTCGAAACCGGGACAGCCGGGGGACCAGTACTTC.